This T cell receptor beta chain was recorded in a study of shared clonotypes between healthy human individuals. Using immunoSEQ multiplex PCR, the repertoire was profiled, and TCRdb retains in-frame clones only, with some absent. The sample consists of under 600,000 clones, about 96% of them appearing once. J lost 2 bases, V lost 4 bases, and 16 bases had no gene match. In germline, CDR1 is SGHRS, CDR2 YFSETQ. This CDR3 has 18 residues. This receptor was obtained from a woman aged 25 to 45 in good health. This chain links TRBV5-1 with TRBJ2-7; 9 positions agree with TRBD1. Input material: naive CD4+ T cells sorted from blood. Subset defined: CD45RA+ positively selected. The CDR3 loop reads CASSLGTGWAGSPYEQYF. Written as DNA, the CDR3 is TGCGCCAGCAGCCTAGGGACAGGGTGGGCGGGTAGTCCCTACGAGCAGTACTTC.